Below, one TCR beta chain is given with its context. The antigen is unknown. These data come from a study of T cell responses to AZD1222 COVID-19 vaccine. The assay was immunoSEQ multiplex PCR, and TCRdb's table has in-frame clones only and misses some. The sample records about 130,000 clones, about nine tenths being singletons. Overall study results and limits: Regions left unmutated in variants are reportedly the target of nearly half of spike-specific TCRs. Most donors were white British, females outnumbered males, and clonal diversity was possibly underestimated.

The sample here was peripheral blood, taken on day 0 of AZD1222 vaccination. The clonotype was recovered from an adult in good health.

CDR3 sequence: CASSDNSNQPQHF. The DNA of the CDR3 is TGTGCCAGCAGTGATAATAGCAATCAGCCCCAGCATTTT. The rearrangement links TRBV12-3 or TRBV12-4 to TRBJ1-5; D is unclear. This CDR3 region has 13 residues. Trimming pared 5 bases from V and 0 bases from J, leaving 5 bases between.